One and the same sample provided the 23 T cell receptor beta chains below, sequenced in a study. Treg sorting used a CD4+CD25+CD127-/low gate. In TCRdb, the 5' RACE reads were re-called with MiXCR into one record per CDR3 protein. The sample has 50,000 to 65,000 distinct CDR3 sequences; less than 25% are singletons. Sequences were obtained from tumor-infiltrating Tregs sorted from the breast tumor. Receptor source: a female donor with breast cancer.

This clonotype showed up many times. The chain couples TRBV24-1 to TRBJ2-5, with D hard to call. V lost 4 bases to trimming and J lost 5 bases, with 10 bases between them. Germline V gene sequence: CDR1 KGHDR, CDR2 SFDVKD. The CDR3 covers 13 residues. The CDR3 protein is CATSEGADETQYF. The CDR3 region has the DNA TGTGCCACCAGTGAGGGCGCCGACGAGACCCAGTACTTC.

With respect to this clonotype: At one of its ends the junction is not consistent with the germline gene, which may arise from a read error. The chain has TRBV6-6 and TRBJ2-5; 11 bases map to TRBD2. Germline lookup yields CDR1 MNHNY and CDR2 SVGAGI (reference sequence). The CDR3 is 16 residues long. The CDR3 loop is CASSRLAGGPQETQNF. CDR3 nucleotides: TGTGCCAGCAGCCGTCTAGCGGGAGGCCCCCAAGAGACCCAGAACTTC.

The J gene is TRBJ2-5, the V gene TRBV20-1, with D unresolved. The germline gives CDR1 DFQATT, CDR2 SNEGSKA (reference sequence). V was trimmed by 3 bases and J by 7 bases, leaving 6 bases between them. This CDR3 comprises 10 residues. The CDR3 loop reads CSASIGTQYF. The CDR3 DNA is TGCAGTGCTAGTATCGGGACCCAGTACTTC.

About this clonotype itself: Since a much larger clone is just one base distant, this may be a read error. The chain combines TRBV4-3 with TRBJ1-2; 8 bases line up with TRBD1. The CDR3 is 14 residues long. CDR1 and CDR2 (germline): LGHNA, YSLEER. This chain's CDR3 is CASSQGTGNYGCTF. CDR3 DNA: TGCGCCAGCAGCCAAGGGACAGGGAACTATGGCTGCACCTTC.

This clonotype was observed many times. V gene TRBV6-2 or TRBV6-3 combines with J gene TRBJ2-2, with 12 positions matching TRBD2. Germline CDR1 is MNHEY and CDR2 is SVGEGT. V lost 6 bases, J lost 6 bases, and 5 bases stayed unmatched. The CDR3 is 15 residues long. The CDR3 reads CASRQTSGSSGELFF. DNA of the CDR3: TGTGCCAGCAGGCAGACTAGCGGGAGTTCCGGGGAGCTGTTTTTT.

The chain is built from TRBV5-6 and TRBJ2-5; tentative D call: TRBD2 (5 bases). V lost 1 base and J 1 base, leaving 11 bases between the germline ends. Looked up from germline, CDR1 is SGHDT and CDR2 is YYEEEE. The CDR3 covers 15 residues. The CDR3 reads CASSLFSRGQETQYF. The CDR3, as DNA: TGTGCCAGCAGCTTGTTCTCCCGGGGCCAAGAGACCCAGTACTTC.

At least ten counts were recorded for this clonotype. This chain uses TRBV20-1 with TRBJ1-3; D not certain. Germline lookup yields CDR1 DFQATT and CDR2 SNEGSKA (reference sequence). This CDR3 region has 11 residues. V was clipped by 3 bases and J by 4 bases, with 4 bases between them. The DNA for the CDR3 is TGCAGTGCTAGGGCGGGAAACACCATATATTTT. This codes for CSARAGNTIYF.

The table lists this clonotype with many counts. The chain uses TRBV5-1 and TRBJ2-7; TRBD2 agrees at 9 bases. The CDR3 totals 14 residues. With 4 bases clipped from V and 6 bases from J, the junction kept 8 bases outside the gene matches. From germline, CDR1 is SGHRS and CDR2 YFSETQ. The CDR3 sequence: CASSPPGTSSEQYF. CDR3 coding DNA: TGCGCCAGCAGCCCCCCGGGGACTAGCTCCGAGCAGTACTTC.

This clonotype rates as medium-sized (0.01 to 0.1%). V gene TRBV5-1 combines with J gene TRBJ1-5; D may be TRBD1 (5 bases). The V and J ends lost 2 bases and 5 bases respectively, with 8 bases between them. CDR1 is SGHRS and CDR2 is YFSETQ in the germline V gene. The CDR3 is made up of 13 amino acids. CDR3 in amino acids: CASSLGADQPQHF. In DNA form, the CDR3 reads TGCGCCAGCAGCTTAGGGGCCGATCAGCCCCAGCATTTT.

This clonotype was detected only a few times. Sequence at one end of the junction differs from germline and may be a read error. The V call is TRBV20-1, the J call TRBJ2-3; a weak D match, TRBD1 (6 bases). The CDR3 is 14 amino acids. Germline V gene data show CDR1 as DFQATT and CDR2 as SNEGSKA (reference sequence). The chain's CDR3 is CSARSWGRTDTQYF. DNA of the CDR3: TGCAGTGCAAGAAGCTGGGGCAGGACAGATACGCAGTATTTC.

In its sample, this clonotype was seen a few times. The rearrangement links TRBV28 to TRBJ2-3; D may be TRBD1 (7 bases). Trimming cost V 5 bases and J 3 bases, with 18 bases left between them. Germline CDR1 reads MDHEN; CDR2 reads SYDVKM. The CDR3 has 16 residues. CDR3 in amino acids: CASSPHGRGRTDTQYF. CDR3 nucleotide sequence: TGTGCCAGCAGTCCCCACGGCAGGGGGAGGACAGATACGCAGTATTTT.

This clonotype turned up a few times. CDR3 region: CASSLEGTYGYTF. The DNA of the CDR3 is TGTGCCAGCAGCTTAGAGGGGACCTATGGCTACACCTTC. The chain couples TRBV7-2 to TRBJ1-2, with TRBD1 as a possible D gene (5 bases). V was cut by 1 base and J by 4 bases, with 7 bases left in between. This CDR3 spans 13 amino acids. The germline gives CDR1 SGHTA, CDR2 FQGNSA.

This clonotype was observed many times. The chain carries TRBV5-1 and TRBJ2-7; no clear D. V lost 0 bases, J lost 7 bases, and 14 bases lay in between. The V gene's germline CDR1 is SGHRS and CDR2 YFSETQ. The CDR3 loop spans 14 amino acids. DNA of the CDR3: TGCGCCAGCAGCTTGGGGGAACCCCCACGGGAGCAGTACTTC. Its translation is CASSLGEPPREQYF.

In its sample, this clonotype was seen a few times. This sequence joins TRBV24-1 and TRBJ1-4; 8 bases are a match to TRBD1. Germline CDR1 KGHDR, CDR2 SFDVKD. Trimming at V came to 4 bases and at J to 7 bases, leaving 7 bases not matched to a gene. The CDR3 has 15 amino acids. CDR3 in amino acids: CATSETGTGIEKLFF. The CDR3 DNA is TGTGCCACCAGTGAGACCGGGACAGGTATTGAAAAACTGTTTTTT.

V usage is TRBV20-1 and J usage is TRBJ1-6, with TRBD1 identical over 9 bases. Per the germline V gene, CDR1 is DFQATT and CDR2 is SNEGSKA (reference sequence). The CDR3 is 15 amino acids. Losses at the gene ends were 3 bases for V and 8 bases for J; bases not matched to a gene: 8. CDR3 DNA sequence: TGCAGTGCTAGGGAGGACAGGGGTTGGGATTCACCCCTCCACTTT. Its protein product is CSAREDRGWDSPLHF.

This chain links TRBV28 with TRBJ2-3; 12 nucleotides align to TRBD2. V was clipped by 4 bases and J by 6 bases; unmatched bases: 14. Germline CDR1 MDHEN, CDR2 SYDVKM. The CDR3 spans 18 residues. Written as DNA, the CDR3 is TGTGCCAGCAGTTCCCCAATTCGGACTAGCGGGAAGTCGGATACGCAGTATTTT. Translated, it gives CASSSPIRTSGKSDTQYF.

This clonotype was found a few times. V usage is TRBV18 and J usage is TRBJ1-6; 7 positions agree with TRBD1. Per the germline V gene, CDR1 is KGHSH and CDR2 is LQKENI. The CDR3 loop spans 17 amino acids. The V segment lost 6 bases and the J segment 0 bases; nucleotides outside the gene matches: 8. CDR3: CASSRDRVFSYNSPLHF. The CDR3 nucleotides are TGTGCCAGCTCGCGGGACAGAGTTTTCTCCTATAATTCACCCCTCCACTTT.

V and J are TRBV20-1 and TRBJ2-3, with 7 bases lining up with TRBD2. Losses at the gene ends were 4 bases for V and 5 bases for J; bases not matched to a gene: 9. The CDR3 covers 14 residues. Per the germline V gene, CDR1 is DFQATT and CDR2 is SNEGSKA (reference sequence). This CDR3 is CSAKTSATVDTQYF. CDR3 coding DNA: TGCAGTGCTAAAACTAGCGCGACCGTAGATACGCAGTATTTT.

This clonotype turned up a few times. The genes are TRBV9 and TRBJ2-5; no clear D gene. The length of the CDR3 is 14 residues. Germline values: CDR1 SGDLS, CDR2 YYNGEE. The V and J ends lost 0 bases and 4 bases respectively, with 10 bases between them. This chain's CDR3 is CASSVGVAGETQYF. The CDR3, as DNA: TGTGCCAGCAGCGTAGGGGTAGCCGGAGAGACCCAGTACTTC.

This clonotype was detected a few times. This chain uses TRBV7-2 with TRBJ2-7; no reliable D call. Germline CDR1 and CDR2: SGHTA and FQGNSA. V was cut by 8 bases and J by 3 bases, with 14 bases left in between. The CDR3 length is 13 residues. The DNA for the CDR3 is TGTGCCAGCTCCTGGATTGGGCTCTACGAGCAGTACTTC. This encodes CASSWIGLYEQYF. Filled out from reference TRBV7-2 and TRBJ2-7, the complete variable domain reads GAGVSQSPSNKVTEKGKDVELRCDPISGHTALYWYRQSLGQGLEFLIYFQGNSAPDKSGLPSDRFSAERTGGSVSTLTIQRTQQEDSAVYLCASSWIGLYEQYFGPGTRLTVT.

Remarks on this clonotype: The germline gene is not matched at one end of the junction; a read error may be the cause. V and J are TRBV7-2 and TRBJ2-7, with D hard to call. Germline loops: CDR1 SGHTA, CDR2 FQGNSA. CDR3 length equals 13 residues. The CDR3: CAGSFRVGREQYF. CDR3 coding DNA: TGTGCCGGCAGCTTCAGAGTCGGGCGCGAGCAGTACTTC.

V and J are TRBV2 and TRBJ1-2; unclear D gene. This CDR3 contains 13 residues. With 7 bases removed from V and 4 bases from J, the gap between germline ends came to 13 bases. CDR1 is SNHLY, CDR2 FYNNEI, per germline. This CDR3 reads CASTAEGAYGYTF. CDR3 sequence (DNA): TGTGCCAGCACCGCTGAGGGCGCCTATGGCTACACCTTC.

This rearrangement joins TRBV5-1 to TRBJ2-7; TRBD2 agrees at 7 bases. CDR3 size: 14 residues. Germline lookup yields CDR1 SGHRS and CDR2 YFSETQ. Trimming removed 4 bases from V and 5 bases from J; junction bases left unmatched: 9. The CDR3 bases are TGCGCCAGCAGCCCCTCGGCGGGGGTTAACGAGCAGTACTTC. Amino acid sequence: CASSPSAGVNEQYF.